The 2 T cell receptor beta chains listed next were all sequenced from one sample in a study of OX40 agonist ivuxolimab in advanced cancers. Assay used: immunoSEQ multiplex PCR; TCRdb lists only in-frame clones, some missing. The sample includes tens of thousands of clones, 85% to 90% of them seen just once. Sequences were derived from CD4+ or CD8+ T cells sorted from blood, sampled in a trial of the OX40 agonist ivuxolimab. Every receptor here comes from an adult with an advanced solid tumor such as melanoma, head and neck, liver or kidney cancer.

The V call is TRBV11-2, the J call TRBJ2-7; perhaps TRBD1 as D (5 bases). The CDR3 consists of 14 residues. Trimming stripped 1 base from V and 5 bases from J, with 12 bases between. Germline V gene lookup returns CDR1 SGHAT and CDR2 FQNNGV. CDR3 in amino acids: CASSLVVLRDEQYF. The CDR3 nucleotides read TGTGCCAGCAGCTTAGTTGTCCTCAGGGACGAGCAGTACTTC.

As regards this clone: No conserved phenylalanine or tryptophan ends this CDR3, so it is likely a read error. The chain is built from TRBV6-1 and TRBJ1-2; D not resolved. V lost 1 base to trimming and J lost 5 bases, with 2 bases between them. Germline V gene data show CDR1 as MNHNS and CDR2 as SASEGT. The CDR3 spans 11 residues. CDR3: CASSEGYGYTL. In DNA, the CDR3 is TGTGCCAGCAGTGAAGGGTATGGCTACACCCTC.